This is a list of T cell receptor beta chains from one sample in a study of T-cell reconstitution after alpha-beta-depleted transplantation in children. A single record per CDR3 protein comes from TCRdb applying MiXCR to the PCR reads. Of 440,000 or so distinct CDR3 sequences listed, around 46% were seen once; the top ten hold approximately 25%. The sequencing used PBMCs, collected before TCRalphabeta/CD19-depleted stem cell transplant. The receptor source for this set is a girl aged 2-10 years with aplastic anemia, due to receive a stem cell transplant. CDR3s include the opening cysteine and the closing phenylalanine or tryptophan.

V,J,CDR3
TRBV11-2,TRBJ2-7,CASSLGATLAYEQYF
TRBV9,TRBJ2-7,CASSPEGHSYEQYF
TRBV10-3,TRBJ2-7,CAISASAYEQYF
TRBV20-1,TRBJ1-5,CSARKLVSNQPQHF
TRBV28,TRBJ2-4,CASSSGLAGGPAKNIQYF
TRBV20-1,TRBJ2-7,CSACLEGFPYEQYF
TRBV28,TRBJ1-2,CASSLTGGYTF
TRBV5-1,TRBJ2-3,CASSLNRENTDTQYF
TRBV5-1,TRBJ2-7,CASSLSEGEQYF
TRBV29-1,TRBJ2-1,CSAQGANEQFF
TRBV5-5,TRBJ1-4,CASSFPERVVDEKLFF
TRBV7-2,TRBJ2-2,CASSLARTVNTGELFF
TRBV4-2,TRBJ2-7,CASSQDIGRGEQYF
TRBV7-2,TRBJ2-1,CASRAGGPHHEQFF
TRBV3-1,TRBJ1-1,CASSRGGFSGEAFF
TRBV20-1,TRBJ2-5,CSARADFWEGGETQYF
TRBV6-5,TRBJ2-5,CASSYRGLQGTQYF
TRBV6-1,TRBJ2-4,CASSGFTGTGKNIQYF
TRBV6-6,TRBJ1-1,CASTVLGRTEAFF
TRBV7-9,TRBJ2-5,CASSLGVGLETQYF
TRBV29-1,TRBJ2-2,CSVRRAAGELFF
TRBV28,TRBJ2-1,CASASRVNEQFF
TRBV28,TRBJ2-3,CASSPGTRAVTDTQYF